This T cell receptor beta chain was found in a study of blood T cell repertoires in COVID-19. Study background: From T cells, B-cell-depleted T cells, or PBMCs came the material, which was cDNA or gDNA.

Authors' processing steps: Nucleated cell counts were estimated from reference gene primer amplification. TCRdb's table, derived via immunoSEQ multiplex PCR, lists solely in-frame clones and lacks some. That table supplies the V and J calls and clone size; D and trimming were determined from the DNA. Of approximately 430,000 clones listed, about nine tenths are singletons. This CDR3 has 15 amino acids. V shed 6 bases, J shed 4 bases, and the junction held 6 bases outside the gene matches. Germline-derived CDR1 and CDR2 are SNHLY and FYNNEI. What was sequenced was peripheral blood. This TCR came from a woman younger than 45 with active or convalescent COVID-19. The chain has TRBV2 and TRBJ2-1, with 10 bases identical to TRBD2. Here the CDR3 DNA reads TGTGCCAGCAGGGCCGGGACTAGCGTATACAATGAGCAGTTCTTC. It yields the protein CASRAGTSVYNEQFF.